These T cell receptor beta chains were read from a single sample in a study of T cell responses to AZD1222 COVID-19 vaccine. TCRdb's table, derived via immunoSEQ multiplex PCR, lists solely in-frame clones and lacks some. Of some 60,000 clones listed, 60% to 85% were seen once; the top ten hold less than 4.5%. The sample here was peripheral blood, taken 28 days after the second AZD1222 dose. These receptors all stem from an adult who received the AZD1222 COVID-19 vaccine. Each CDR3 is given with its conserved first and last residue. Where a row states a size, it is once, few, many or the class of an expanded clone; other rows omit it.

clone_size j_call v_call cdr3_aa
- TRBJ2-5 TRBV9 CASSVGLGRTGRQETQYF
- TRBJ2-7 TRBV5-8 CATSGGNEQYF
- TRBJ2-2 TRBV18 CASSPPRGGVTGELFF
few TRBJ2-3 TRBV4-2 CASSQGDRQDTQYF
- TRBJ2-7 TRBV3-1/TRBV3-2 CASSQYGTSGGEQYF
- TRBJ1-2 TRBV25-1 CASILMGGNYGYTF
- TRBJ1-1 TRBV7-2 CASSFSPAGGNTEAFF
- TRBJ1-1 TRBV11-3 CASSTVGVTEAFF
once TRBJ2-2 TRBV11-3 CASSSRGTGVTGELFF
- TRBJ2-2 TRBV19 CATGSRSGTGELFF